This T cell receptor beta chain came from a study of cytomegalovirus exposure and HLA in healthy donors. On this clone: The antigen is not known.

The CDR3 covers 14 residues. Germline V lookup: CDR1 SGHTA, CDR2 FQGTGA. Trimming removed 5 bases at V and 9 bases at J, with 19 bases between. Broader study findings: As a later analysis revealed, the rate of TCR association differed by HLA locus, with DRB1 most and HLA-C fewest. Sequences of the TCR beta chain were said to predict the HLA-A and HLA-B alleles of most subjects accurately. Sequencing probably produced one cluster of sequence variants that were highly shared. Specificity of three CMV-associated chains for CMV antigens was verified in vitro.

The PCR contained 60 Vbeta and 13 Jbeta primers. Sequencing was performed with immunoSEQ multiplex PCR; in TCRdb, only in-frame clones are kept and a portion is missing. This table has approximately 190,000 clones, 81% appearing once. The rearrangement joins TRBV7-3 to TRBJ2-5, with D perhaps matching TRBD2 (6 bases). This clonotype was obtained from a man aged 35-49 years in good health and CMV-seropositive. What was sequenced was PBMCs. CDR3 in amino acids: CASSNGTFRRAQYF. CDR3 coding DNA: TGTGCCAGCAGCAACGGGACTTTCAGGCGGGCCCAGTACTTC.